This TCR beta chain was sequenced during a study of PD-1 blockade in classical Hodgkin lymphoma. Study details: On a schedule of every 2 weeks, patients received nivolumab 3 mg/kg intravenously. Notes on the study in general: Complete responders possessed baseline diversity comparable to newly diagnosed patients. Whatever underlies the repertoire differences (possibly disease activity or prior therapy) remains undefined. TCR diversity at baseline was reported to be reduced in newly diagnosed patients relative to healthy donors.

Measured with immunoSEQ multiplex PCR; TCRdb has only the in-frame clones, and not every one. Among about 63,000 clones listed, roughly 91% were seen once. Relapse was seen in all patients after autologous stem cell transplantation, and brentuximab vedotin exposure was variable. The germline gives CDR1 MDHEN, CDR2 SYDVKM. The CDR3 has 14 amino acids. The V gene lost 2 bases and the J gene lost 7 bases, with 11 bases spanning the gap. This clone is a singleton in its sample. Its antigen is not identified. This TCR was recovered from a human donor with classical Hodgkin lymphoma. The chain combines TRBV28 with TRBJ1-4, with TRBD1 as a possible D gene (5 bases). The sample was peripheral blood mononuclear cells (PBMCs), taken before the second cycle of nivolumab. The CDR3 DNA sequence: TGTGCCAGCAGTTTACTCCAGGGTGGTGAAAAACTGTTTTTT. This translates into CASSLLQGGEKLFF.